This entry features one T cell receptor beta chain sequence. This entry is derived from a study of identical twins. TCRdb independently ran MiXCR on the 5' RACE reads; one entry per CDR3 protein. The data hold some 500,000 distinct CDR3 sequences, with 22% observed a single time. V lost 3 bases and J 5 bases, leaving 9 bases between the germline ends. This CDR3 region has 12 residues. In germline, CDR1 is DFQATT, CDR2 SNEGSKA (reference sequence). These same records also appear under a second study, on T cells expressing NK-cell markers.

The TCR comes from a woman between 18 and 29 years old in good health. Sequencing input: CD4+ T cells sorted from blood. The chain combines TRBV20-1 with TRBJ2-3; D is unclear. CDR3 nucleotide sequence: TGCAGTGCTAGCACGGAAATAGATACGCAGTATTTT. This sequence encodes CSASTEIDTQYF.